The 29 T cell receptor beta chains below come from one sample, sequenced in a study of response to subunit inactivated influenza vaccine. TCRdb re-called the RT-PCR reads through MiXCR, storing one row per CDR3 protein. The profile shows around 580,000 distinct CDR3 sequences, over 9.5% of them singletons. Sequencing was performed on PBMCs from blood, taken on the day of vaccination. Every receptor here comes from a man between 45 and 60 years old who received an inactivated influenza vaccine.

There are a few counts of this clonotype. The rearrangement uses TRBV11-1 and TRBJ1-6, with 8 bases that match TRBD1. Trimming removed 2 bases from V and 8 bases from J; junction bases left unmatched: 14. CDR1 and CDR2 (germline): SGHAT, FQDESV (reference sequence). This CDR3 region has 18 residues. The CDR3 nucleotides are TGTGCCAGCAGCTTAACCCGGGGGAGGACAGGGATTCATTCACCCCTCCACTTT. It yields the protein CASSLTRGRTGIHSPLHF.

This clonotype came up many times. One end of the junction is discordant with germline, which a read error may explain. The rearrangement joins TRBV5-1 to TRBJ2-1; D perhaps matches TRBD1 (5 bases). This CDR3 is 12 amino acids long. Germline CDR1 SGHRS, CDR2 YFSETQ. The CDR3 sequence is CASRVGHNEQFF. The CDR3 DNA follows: TGCGCCAGCAGGGTAGGACACAATGAACAGTTCTTC.

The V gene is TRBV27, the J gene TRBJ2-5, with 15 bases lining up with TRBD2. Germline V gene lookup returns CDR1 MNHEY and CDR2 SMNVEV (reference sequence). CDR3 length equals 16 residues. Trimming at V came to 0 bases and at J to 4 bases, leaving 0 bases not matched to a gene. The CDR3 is CASSLSGLAGGETQYF. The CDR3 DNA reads TGTGCCAGCAGTTTATCGGGACTAGCGGGGGGAGAGACCCAGTACTTC.

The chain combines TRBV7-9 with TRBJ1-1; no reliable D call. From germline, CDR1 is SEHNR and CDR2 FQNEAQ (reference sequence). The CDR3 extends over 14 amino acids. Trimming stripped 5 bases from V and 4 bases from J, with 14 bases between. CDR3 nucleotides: TGTGCCAGCAGCCCGATTATCCCCGGCACTGAAGCTTTCTTT. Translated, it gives CASSPIIPGTEAFF.

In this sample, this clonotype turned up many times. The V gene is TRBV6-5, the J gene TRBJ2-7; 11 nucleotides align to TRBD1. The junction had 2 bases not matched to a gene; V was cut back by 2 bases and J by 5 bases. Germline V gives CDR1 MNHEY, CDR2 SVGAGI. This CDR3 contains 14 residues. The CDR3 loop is CASSYGQGADEQYF. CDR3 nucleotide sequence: TGTGCCAGCAGTTACGGACAGGGGGCGGACGAGCAGTACTTC.

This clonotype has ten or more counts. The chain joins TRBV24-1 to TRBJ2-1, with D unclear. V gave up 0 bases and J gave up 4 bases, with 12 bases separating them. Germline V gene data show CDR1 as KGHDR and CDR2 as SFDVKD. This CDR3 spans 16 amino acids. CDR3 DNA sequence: TGTGCCACCAGTGATTTGCGGACGGACCCTTACAATGAGCAGTTCTTC. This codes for CATSDLRTDPYNEQFF.

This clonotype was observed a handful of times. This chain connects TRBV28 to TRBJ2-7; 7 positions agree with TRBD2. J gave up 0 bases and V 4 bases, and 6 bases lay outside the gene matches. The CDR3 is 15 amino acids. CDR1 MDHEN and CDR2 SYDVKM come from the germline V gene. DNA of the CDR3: TGTGCCAGCAGTTCTGGACTAGTCGGCTCCTACGAGCAGTACTTC. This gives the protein CASSSGLVGSYEQYF.

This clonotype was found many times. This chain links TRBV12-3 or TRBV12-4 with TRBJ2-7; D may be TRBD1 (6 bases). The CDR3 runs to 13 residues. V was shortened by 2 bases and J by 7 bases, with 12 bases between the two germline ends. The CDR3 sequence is CASSLSTGREQYF. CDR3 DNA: TGTGCCAGCAGTTTATCCACAGGGCGGGAGCAGTACTTC.

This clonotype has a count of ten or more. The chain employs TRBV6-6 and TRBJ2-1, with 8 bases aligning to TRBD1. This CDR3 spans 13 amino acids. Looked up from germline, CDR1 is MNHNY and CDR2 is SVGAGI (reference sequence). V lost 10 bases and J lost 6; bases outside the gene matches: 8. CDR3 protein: CATSGGSRNEQFF. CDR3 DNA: TGTGCCACCTCAGGGGGCAGTCGCAATGAGCAGTTCTTC.

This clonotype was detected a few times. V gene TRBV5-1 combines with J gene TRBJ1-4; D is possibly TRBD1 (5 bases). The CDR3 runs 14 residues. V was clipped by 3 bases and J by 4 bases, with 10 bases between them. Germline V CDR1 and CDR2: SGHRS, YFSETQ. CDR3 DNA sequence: TGCGCCAGCAGCTCGCAGGGAGTTAATGAAAAACTGTTTTTT. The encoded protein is CASSSQGVNEKLFF.

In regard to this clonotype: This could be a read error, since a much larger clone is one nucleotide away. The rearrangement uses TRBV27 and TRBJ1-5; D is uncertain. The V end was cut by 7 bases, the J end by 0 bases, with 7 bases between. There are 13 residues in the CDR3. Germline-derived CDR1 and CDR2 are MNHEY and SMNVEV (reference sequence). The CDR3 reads CASISYSNQPQHF. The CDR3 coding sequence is TGTGCCAGCATCAGTTATAGCAATCAGCCCCAGCATTTT.

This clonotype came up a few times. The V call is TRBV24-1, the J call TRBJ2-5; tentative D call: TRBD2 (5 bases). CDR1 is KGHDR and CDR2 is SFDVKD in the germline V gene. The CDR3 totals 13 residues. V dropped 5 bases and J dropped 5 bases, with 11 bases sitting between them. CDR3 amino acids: CATSGGLGETQYF. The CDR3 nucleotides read TGTGCCACCAGTGGCGGGCTTGGGGAGACCCAGTACTTC.

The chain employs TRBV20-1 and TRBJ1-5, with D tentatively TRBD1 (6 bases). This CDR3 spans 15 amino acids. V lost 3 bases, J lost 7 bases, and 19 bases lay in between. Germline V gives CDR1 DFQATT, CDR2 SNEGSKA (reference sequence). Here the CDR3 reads CSARVQGLPHQPQHF. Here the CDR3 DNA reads TGCAGTGCTAGGGTCCAGGGGCTACCTCACCAGCCCCAGCATTTT.

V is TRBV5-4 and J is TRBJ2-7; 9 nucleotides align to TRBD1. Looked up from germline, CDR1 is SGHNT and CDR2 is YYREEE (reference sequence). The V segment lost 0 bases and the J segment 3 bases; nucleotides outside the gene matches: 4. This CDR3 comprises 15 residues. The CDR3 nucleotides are TGTGCCAGCAGCTTGGCAGGGACAGGGAACTACGAGCAGTACTTC. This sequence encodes CASSLAGTGNYEQYF.

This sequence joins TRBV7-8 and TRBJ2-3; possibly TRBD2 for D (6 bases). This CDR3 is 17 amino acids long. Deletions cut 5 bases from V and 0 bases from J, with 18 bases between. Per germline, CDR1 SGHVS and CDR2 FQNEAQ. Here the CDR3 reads CASSAQRVAVSTDTQYF. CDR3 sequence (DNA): TGTGCCAGCAGCGCCCAGCGGGTAGCGGTTAGCACAGATACGCAGTATTTT.

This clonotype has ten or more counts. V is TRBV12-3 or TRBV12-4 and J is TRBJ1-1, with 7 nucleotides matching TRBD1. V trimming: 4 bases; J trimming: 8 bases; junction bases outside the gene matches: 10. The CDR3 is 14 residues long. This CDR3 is CASSSGQFFAEAFF. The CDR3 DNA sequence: TGTGCCAGCAGTTCGGGACAGTTTTTTGCCGAAGCTTTCTTT.

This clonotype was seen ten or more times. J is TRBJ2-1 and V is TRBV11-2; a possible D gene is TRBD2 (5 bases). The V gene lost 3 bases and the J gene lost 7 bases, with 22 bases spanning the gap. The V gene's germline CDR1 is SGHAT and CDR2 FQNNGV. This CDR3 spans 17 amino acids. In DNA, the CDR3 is TGTGCCAGCAGCTTGATTGGGCCTAGCCTGTTAAGGAATGAGCAGTTCTTC. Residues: CASSLIGPSLLRNEQFF.

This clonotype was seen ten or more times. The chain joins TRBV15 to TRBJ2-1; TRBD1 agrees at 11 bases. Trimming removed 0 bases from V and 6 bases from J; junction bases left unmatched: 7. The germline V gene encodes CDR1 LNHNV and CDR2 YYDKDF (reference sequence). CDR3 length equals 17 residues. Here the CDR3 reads CATSRERRGTGGNEQFF. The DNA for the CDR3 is TGTGCCACCAGCAGAGAACGGCGCGGGACAGGGGGCAATGAGCAGTTCTTC. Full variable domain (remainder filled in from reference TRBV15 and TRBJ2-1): DAMVIQNPRYQVTQFGKPVTLSCSQTLNHNVMYWYQQKSSQAPKLLFHYYDKDFNNEADTPDNFQSRRPNTSFCFLDIRSPGLGDTAMYLCATSRERRGTGGNEQFFGPGTRLTVL.

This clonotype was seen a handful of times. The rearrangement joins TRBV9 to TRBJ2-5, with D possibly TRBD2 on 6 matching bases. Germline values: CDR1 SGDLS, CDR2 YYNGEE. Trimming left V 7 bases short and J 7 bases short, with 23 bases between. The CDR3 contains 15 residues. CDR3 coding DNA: TGTGCCAGCGCAGAGGGAATCTGGGAGGATGGGACCCAGTACTTC. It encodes CASAEGIWEDGTQYF.

The DNA of the CDR3 is TGTGCCAGCATCGTAGGACAGGGTTACTACGAGCAGTACTTC. Translated: CASIVGQGYYEQYF. The chain uses TRBV6-2 or TRBV6-3 and TRBJ2-7; 8 bases are shared with TRBD1. This CDR3 has 14 residues. Germline-derived CDR1 and CDR2 are MNHEY and SVGEGT. J gave up 3 bases and V 7 bases, and 8 bases lay outside the gene matches.

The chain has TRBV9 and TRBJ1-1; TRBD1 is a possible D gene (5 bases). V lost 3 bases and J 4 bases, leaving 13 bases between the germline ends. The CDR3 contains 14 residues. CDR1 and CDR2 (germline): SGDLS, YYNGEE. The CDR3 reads CASSGRGLGTEAFF. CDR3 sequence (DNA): TGTGCCAGCAGCGGGCGGGGGTTGGGCACTGAAGCTTTCTTT.

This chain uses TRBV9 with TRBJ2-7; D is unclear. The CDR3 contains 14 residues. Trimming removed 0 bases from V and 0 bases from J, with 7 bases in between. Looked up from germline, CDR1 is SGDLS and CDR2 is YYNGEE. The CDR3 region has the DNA TGTGCCAGCAGCGTAGACAGTCACTCCTACGAGCAGTACTTC. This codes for CASSVDSHSYEQYF.

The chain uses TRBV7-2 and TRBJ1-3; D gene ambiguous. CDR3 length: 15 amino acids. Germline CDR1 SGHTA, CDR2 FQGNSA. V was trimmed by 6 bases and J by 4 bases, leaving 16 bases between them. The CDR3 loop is CASSHPPGLGNTIYF. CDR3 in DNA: TGTGCCAGCAGTCACCCCCCCGGGCTAGGAAACACCATATATTTT.

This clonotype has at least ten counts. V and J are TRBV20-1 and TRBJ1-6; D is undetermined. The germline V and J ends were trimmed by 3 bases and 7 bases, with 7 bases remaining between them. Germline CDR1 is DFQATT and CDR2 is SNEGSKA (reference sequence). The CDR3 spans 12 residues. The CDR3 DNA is TGCAGTGCTAGTGGTCAGAATTCACCCCTCCACTTT. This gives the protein CSASGQNSPLHF.

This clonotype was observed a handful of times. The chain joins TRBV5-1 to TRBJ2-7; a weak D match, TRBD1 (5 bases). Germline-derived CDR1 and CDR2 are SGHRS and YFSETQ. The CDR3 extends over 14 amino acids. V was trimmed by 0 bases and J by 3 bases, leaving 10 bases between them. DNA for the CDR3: TGCGCCAGCAGCTTGGCCCCGCAGGGCTACGAGCAGTACTTC. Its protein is CASSLAPQGYEQYF. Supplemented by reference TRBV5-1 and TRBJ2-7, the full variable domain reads KAGVTQTPRYLIKTRGQQVTLSCSPISGHRSVSWYQQTPGQGLQFLFEYFSETQRNKGNFPGRFSGRQFSNSRSEMNVSTLELGDSALYLCASSLAPQGYEQYFGPGTRLTVT.

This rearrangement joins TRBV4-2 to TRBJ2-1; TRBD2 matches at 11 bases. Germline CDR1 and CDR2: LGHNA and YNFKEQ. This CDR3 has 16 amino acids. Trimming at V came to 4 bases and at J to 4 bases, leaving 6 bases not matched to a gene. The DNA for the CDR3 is TGTGCCAGCAGCCGGGATGGGACTAGCGGTTACAATGAGCAGTTCTTC. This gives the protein CASSRDGTSGYNEQFF.

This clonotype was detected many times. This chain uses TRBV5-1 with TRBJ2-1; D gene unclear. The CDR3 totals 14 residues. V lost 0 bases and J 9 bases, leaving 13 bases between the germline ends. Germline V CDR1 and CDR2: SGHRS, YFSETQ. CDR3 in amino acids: CASSLAWSPGEQFF. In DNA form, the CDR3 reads TGCGCCAGCAGCTTGGCTTGGAGTCCCGGTGAGCAGTTCTTC.

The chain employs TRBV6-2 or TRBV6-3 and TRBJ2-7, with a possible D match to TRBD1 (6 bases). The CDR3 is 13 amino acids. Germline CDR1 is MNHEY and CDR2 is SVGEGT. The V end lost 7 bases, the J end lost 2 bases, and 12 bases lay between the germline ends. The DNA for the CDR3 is TGTGCCAGCACCCCGGGACAACCCTACGAGCAGTACTTC. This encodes CASTPGQPYEQYF.

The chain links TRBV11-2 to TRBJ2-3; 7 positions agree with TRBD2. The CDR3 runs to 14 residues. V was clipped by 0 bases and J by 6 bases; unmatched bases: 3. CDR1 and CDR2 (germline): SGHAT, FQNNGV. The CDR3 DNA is TGTGCCAGCAGCTTAGATTGGACTAGGGATACGCAGTATTTT. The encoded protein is CASSLDWTRDTQYF. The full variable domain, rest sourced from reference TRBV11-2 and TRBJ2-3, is EAGVAQSPRYKIIEKRQSVAFWCNPISGHATLYWYQQILGQGPKLLIQFQNNGVVDDSQLPKDRFSAERLKGVDSTLKIQPAKLEDSAVYLCASSLDWTRDTQYFGPGTRLTVL.